The 13 T cell receptor beta chains below were found in one sample sequenced in a study of blood T cell repertoires in COVID-19. The protocol was immunoSEQ multiplex PCR, while the TCRdb copy is restricted to in-frame clones and leaves out a portion. This sample has over 150,000 clones, with more than 65% found just once. Specimen: peripheral blood. The receptors originated from a human donor in a cohort sampled during active COVID-19.

V usage is TRBV4-1 and J usage is TRBJ2-3; TRBD1 is a possible D gene (5 bases). V dropped 1 base and J dropped 6 bases, with 11 bases sitting between them. In germline, CDR1 is MGHRA, CDR2 YSYEKL. This CDR3 spans 14 amino acids. The CDR3 protein is CASSQGTMRDTQYF. In nucleotides, the CDR3 is TGCGCCAGCAGCCAAGGGACAATGAGGGATACGCAGTATTTT.

The chain uses TRBV5-6 and TRBJ1-5; possibly TRBD1 for D (6 bases). The CDR3 contains 15 residues. The germline V gene has CDR1 SGHDT and CDR2 YYEEEE. V lost 0 bases and J 5 bases, leaving 12 bases between the germline ends. CDR3 in DNA: TGTGCCAGCAGCTTGGGAACAGGGTCCTATCAGCCCCAGCATTTT. This gives the protein CASSLGTGSYQPQHF.

This clone was seen just once. The chain uses TRBV6-2 or TRBV6-3 and TRBJ2-1; the D gene is possibly TRBD1 (6 bases). CDR3 length: 15 residues. Looked up from germline, CDR1 is MNHEY and CDR2 is SVGEGT. V was shortened by 5 bases and J by 0 bases, with 11 bases between the two germline ends. DNA for the CDR3: TGTGCCAGCAGTCCCAGGGGCGGCTCCTACAATGAGCAGTTCTTC. Amino acids: CASSPRGGSYNEQFF.

CDR3 sequence: CATSRSPGRNSPLHF. The CDR3, as DNA: TGTGCCACCAGCAGATCTCCGGGGAGAAATTCACCCCTCCACTTT. The chain has TRBV15 and TRBJ1-6, with D hard to call. The CDR3 consists of 15 residues. V was shortened by 2 bases and J by 7 bases, with 12 bases between the two germline ends. Germline V gives CDR1 LNHNV, CDR2 YYDKDF (reference sequence).

This clone was seen a few times. The gene calls are TRBV4-1 and TRBJ1-5, with D tentatively TRBD1 (6 bases). V lost 4 bases and J 5 bases, leaving 12 bases between the germline ends. Germline lookup yields CDR1 MGHRA and CDR2 YSYEKL. The CDR3 is made up of 14 amino acids. CDR3 in DNA: TGCGCCAGCAGCCGGACAGCAGGGGATCAGCCCCAGCATTTT. Translation gives CASSRTAGDQPQHF.

This clone was counted once. V and J are TRBV12-3 or TRBV12-4 and TRBJ2-5; TRBD2 might be the D (5 bases). The CDR3 has 13 amino acids. V lost 5 bases and J lost 4, with 11 bases in between. The DNA of the CDR3 is TGTGCCAGCAGTCTGGGTGGAGGAGAGACCCAGTACTTC. Translated, it gives CASSLGGGETQYF.

The V gene is TRBV5-1, the J gene TRBJ2-7, with D possibly matching TRBD2 (6 bases). V was shortened by 4 bases and J by 2 bases, with 13 bases between the two germline ends. From germline, CDR1 is SGHRS and CDR2 YFSETQ. The CDR3 is made up of 14 amino acids. DNA for the CDR3: TGCGCCAGCAGCGGTGTCGGGACTCCCTACGAGCAGTACTTC. Translating it yields CASSGVGTPYEQYF.

The count of this clone is one. This CDR3 is CASSRWAGGPHEQYF. The CDR3 DNA reads TGTGCCAGCAGCCGCTGGGCGGGAGGGCCCCACGAGCAGTACTTC. The gene calls are TRBV14 and TRBJ2-7; 9 positions agree with TRBD2. This CDR3 is 15 amino acids long. J was trimmed by 5 bases and V by 4 bases; bases with no gene match: 9. The germline V gene encodes CDR1 SGHDN and CDR2 FVKESK.

V is TRBV19 and J is TRBJ1-1; tentative D call: TRBD1 (5 bases). CDR3 length: 15 amino acids. Trimming left V 3 bases short and J 3 bases short, with 14 bases between. Germline CDR1 and CDR2: LNHDA and SQIVND (reference sequence). This CDR3 reads CASSIKAGRHTEAFF. The CDR3 nucleotides read TGTGCCAGTAGTATTAAGGCAGGGCGACACACTGAAGCTTTCTTT.

This sequence joins TRBV5-1 and TRBJ1-2; 7 bases are shared with TRBD1. CDR3 length: 17 residues. The V and J ends lost 4 bases and 7 bases, in that order; junction bases with no gene match: 19. Per germline, CDR1 SGHRS and CDR2 YFSETQ. CDR3 in amino acids: CASSRTPAEEGASGYTF. The CDR3 DNA reads TGCGCCAGCAGCCGCACCCCAGCAGAGGAGGGGGCCAGTGGCTACACCTTC.

The chain carries TRBV5-6 and TRBJ1-1; D gene unclear. The V gene's germline CDR1 is SGHDT and CDR2 YYEEEE. V dropped 5 bases and J dropped 4 bases, with 15 bases sitting between them. CDR3 length equals 14 residues. The DNA of the CDR3 is TGTGCCAGCAGTCTTGGCGGGGAGGGCACTGAAGCTTTCTTT. It encodes CASSLGGEGTEAFF.

The sample holds a few counts of this clone. Other nucleotide sequences in the sample specify the same CDR3. This chain links TRBV9 with TRBJ2-1; 8 bases agree with TRBD2. Germline V lookup: CDR1 SGDLS, CDR2 YYNGEE. The CDR3 is 15 amino acids. Trimming cost V 2 bases and J 4 bases; bases outside gene matches: 5. CDR3 in DNA: TGTGCCAGCAGCGTTGGGTTAGCGGGGTACAATGAGCAGTTCTTC. It is translated as CASSVGLAGYNEQFF.

As for this clone: This sample includes further DNA sequences coding for the same CDR3. The chain has TRBV5-1 and TRBJ2-6, with 7 nucleotides matching TRBD1. Germline V gives CDR1 SGHRS, CDR2 YFSETQ. The CDR3 runs 15 residues. V shed 4 bases, J shed 1 base, and the junction held 2 bases outside the gene matches. CDR3 DNA: TGCGCCAGCAGCCCGACAGGGTCTGGGGCCAACGTCCTGACTTTC. Amino acids: CASSPTGSGANVLTF. Looking up the rest from reference TRBV5-1 and TRBJ2-6 gives the full variable domain: KAGVTQTPRYLIKTRGQQVTLSCSPISGHRSVSWYQQTPGQGLQFLFEYFSETQRNKGNFPGRFSGRQFSNSRSEMNVSTLELGDSALYLCASSPTGSGANVLTFGAGSRLTVL.